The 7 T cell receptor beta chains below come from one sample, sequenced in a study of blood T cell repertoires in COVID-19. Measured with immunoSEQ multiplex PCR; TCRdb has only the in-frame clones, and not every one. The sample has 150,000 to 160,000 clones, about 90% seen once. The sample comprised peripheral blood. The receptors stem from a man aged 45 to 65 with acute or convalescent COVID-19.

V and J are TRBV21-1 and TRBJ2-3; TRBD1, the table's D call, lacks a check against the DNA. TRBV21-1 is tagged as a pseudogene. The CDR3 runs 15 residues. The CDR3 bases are TGTGCCAGCAGCAAAGGACGCAAGGGGGCAGATACGCAGTATTTT. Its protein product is CASSKGRKGADTQYF.

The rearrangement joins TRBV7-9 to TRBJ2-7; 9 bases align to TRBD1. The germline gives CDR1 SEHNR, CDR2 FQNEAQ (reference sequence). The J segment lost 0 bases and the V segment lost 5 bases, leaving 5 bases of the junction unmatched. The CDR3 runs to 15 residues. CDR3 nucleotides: TGTGCCAGCAGCCCCACAGGGGGCAGCTCCTACGAGCAGTACGTC. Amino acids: CASSPTGGSSYEQYV.

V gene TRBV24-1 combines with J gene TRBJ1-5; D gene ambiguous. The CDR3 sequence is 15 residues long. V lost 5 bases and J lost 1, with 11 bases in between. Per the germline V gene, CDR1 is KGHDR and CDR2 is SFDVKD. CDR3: CATSVGGGSNQPQHF. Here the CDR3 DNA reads TGTGCCACCAGTGTGGGTGGAGGGAGCAATCAGCCCCAGCATTTT.

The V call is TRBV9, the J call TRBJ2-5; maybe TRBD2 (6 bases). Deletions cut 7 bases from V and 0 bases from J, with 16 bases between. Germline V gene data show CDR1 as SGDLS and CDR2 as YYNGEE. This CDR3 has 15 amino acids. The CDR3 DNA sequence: TGTGCCAGCGGACAAGGAAGCGGGCACCAAGAGACCCAGTACTTC. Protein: CASGQGSGHQETQYF.

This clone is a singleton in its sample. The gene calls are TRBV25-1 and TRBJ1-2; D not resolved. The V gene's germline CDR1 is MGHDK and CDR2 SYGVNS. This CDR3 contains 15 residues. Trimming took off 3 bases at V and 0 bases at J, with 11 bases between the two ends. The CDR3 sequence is CASSDRRISNYGYTF. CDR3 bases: TGTGCCAGCAGTGATAGAAGAATCTCTAACTATGGCTACACCTTC.

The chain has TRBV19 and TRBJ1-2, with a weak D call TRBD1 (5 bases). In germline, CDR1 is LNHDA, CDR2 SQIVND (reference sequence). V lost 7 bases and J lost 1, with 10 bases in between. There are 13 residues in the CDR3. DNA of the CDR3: TGTGCCAGTAACAGGTTGGGTAACTATGGCTACACCTTC. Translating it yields CASNRLGNYGYTF. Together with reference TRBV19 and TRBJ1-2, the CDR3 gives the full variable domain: DGGITQSPKYLFRKEGQNVTLSCEQNLNHDAMYWYRQDPGQGLRLIYYSQIVNDFQKGDIAEGYSVSREKKESFPLTVTSAQKNPTAFYLCASNRLGNYGYTFGSGTRLTVV.

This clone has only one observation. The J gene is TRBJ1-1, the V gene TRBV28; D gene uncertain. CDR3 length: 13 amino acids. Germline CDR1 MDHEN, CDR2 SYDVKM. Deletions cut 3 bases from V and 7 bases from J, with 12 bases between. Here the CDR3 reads CASSFTSRLEAFF. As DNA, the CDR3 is TGTGCCAGCAGTTTTACCTCCCGACTTGAAGCTTTCTTT. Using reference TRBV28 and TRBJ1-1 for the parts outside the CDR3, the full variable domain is DVKVTQSSRYLVKRTGEKVFLECVQDMDHENMFWYRQDPGLGLRLIYFSYDVKMKEKGDIPEGYSVSREKKERFSLILESASTNQTSMYLCASSFTSRLEAFFGQGTRLTVV.